The TCR beta chain described here comes from a study of cytomegalovirus exposure and HLA in healthy donors. Trimming stripped 0 bases from V and 10 bases from J, with 18 bases between. This CDR3 comprises 14 residues. Germline assignment: CDR1 GTSNPN and CDR2 SVGIG (reference sequence). Both 60 Vbeta primers and 13 Jbeta primers went into the PCR. Original methodology: Later work found 74 million or so unique TCR beta chains, with around 10 million shared. Libraries were prepared by immunoSEQ multiplex PCR; TCRdb keeps only in-frame clonotypes and omits some of them. From that table come the V and J calls and clone size; the DNA was used to work out D and trimming. The sample carries about 130,000 clones, around 81% recorded once.

The source material was PBMCs. This receptor was taken from a man aged 18 to 30 in good health and CMV-seronegative. V usage is TRBV30 and J usage is TRBJ1-1; TRBD1 is a possible D gene (6 bases). CDR3 region: CAWSVRGGTGAAFF. The CDR3 DNA sequence: TGTGCCTGGAGTGTAAGGGGGGGAACGGGAGCAGCTTTCTTT.